Listed here are 18 T cell receptor beta chains from one sample, sequenced in a study of regulatory T cells in long-lasting Graves disease. Noted time point: newly diagnosed GD, antithyroid drugs for less than 3 months. PBMC RNA served as the TCR library source. Combining iRepertoire HTBI primers with Arm-PCR of CDR3 regions, the authors built TCR beta libraries. MiXCR was run by TCRdb on the multiplex PCR reads, yielding one entry per CDR3 protein. The sample shows some 460,000 distinct CDR3 sequences, around 15% of them seen only once. The same data also contributed to another study, on T cells in Graves' hyperthyroidism and ophthalmopathy.

The source material was peripheral blood mononuclear cells (PBMCs), sampled at new diagnosis, from a patient treated with antithyroid drugs. The receptors were sampled from a man aged 40-49 years with Graves disease.

This clonotype was detected a few times. The CDR3 does not close with the conserved phenylalanine or tryptophan, likely indicating a read error. CDR3 amino acids: CASRERETPTGELFS. Written as DNA, the CDR3 is TGTGCCAGCAGGGAACGGGAGACCCCCACCGGGGAGCTGTTTTCT. This chain joins TRBV12-3 or TRBV12-4 and TRBJ2-2; D possibly corresponds to TRBD2 (6 bases). V was cut by 6 bases and J by 4 bases, with 15 bases left in between. CDR3 size: 15 residues.

In this sample, this clonotype turned up many times. The J gene is TRBJ1-1, the V gene TRBV7-2, with a weak D call TRBD1 (5 bases). CDR1 SGHTA and CDR2 FQGNSA come from the germline V gene. The V end was cut by 0 bases, the J end by 0 bases, with 8 bases between. There are 15 residues in the CDR3. The CDR3 here is CASSLATGLNTEAFF. For the CDR3, the DNA is TGTGCCAGCAGCTTAGCCACAGGACTGAACACTGAAGCTTTCTTT. Supplemented by reference TRBV7-2 and TRBJ1-1, the full variable domain reads GAGVSQSPSNKVTEKGKDVELRCDPISGHTALYWYRQSLGQGLEFLIYFQGNSAPDKSGLPSDRFSAERTGGSVSTLTIQRTQQEDSAVYLCASSLATGLNTEAFFGQGTRLTVV.

This clonotype was seen only a few times. This chain joins TRBV20-1 and TRBJ1-5, with 9 bases identical to TRBD1. The CDR3 runs to 15 residues. Germline V gene sequence: CDR1 DFQATT, CDR2 SNEGSKA (reference sequence). Trimming cost V 3 bases and J 7 bases; bases outside gene matches: 10. The CDR3 sequence: CSAREPQGARQPQHF. CDR3 DNA sequence: TGCAGTGCTAGGGAACCACAGGGGGCCCGGCAGCCCCAGCATTTT.

This clonotype was detected only a few times. This chain joins TRBV18 and TRBJ2-7; D is perhaps TRBD1 or TRBD2 (5 bases each). Looked up from germline, CDR1 is KGHSH and CDR2 is LQKENI. The CDR3 extends over 12 amino acids. The V and J ends lost 4 bases and 3 bases respectively, with 7 bases between them. The CDR3 here is CASSRDRYEQYF. CDR3 DNA sequence: TGTGCCAGCTCACGGGACCGCTACGAGCAGTACTTC.

The chain is built from TRBV20-1 and TRBJ2-5, with TRBD2 identical over 16 bases. Germline trimming cut 5 bases from V and 4 bases from J; bases unmatched to any gene: 13. CDR3 size: 18 residues. CDR1 and CDR2 from the germline V gene are DFQATT and SNEGSKA (reference sequence). The CDR3 sequence is CSALPVPGLAGGLETQYF. For the CDR3, the DNA is TGCAGTGCTCTACCCGTCCCGGGACTAGCGGGAGGGTTAGAGACCCAGTACTTC.

A note on this clonotype: A read error may explain this, as a much larger clone is one base away. The rearrangement links TRBV7-9 to TRBJ2-1; no clear D gene. Germline V gene sequence: CDR1 SEHNR, CDR2 FQNEAQ (reference sequence). This CDR3 is 15 amino acids long. V was cut by 5 bases and J by 4 bases, with 15 bases left in between. CDR3 bases: TGTGCCAGCAGCCCATTTGGGGTTGGTTACAATGAGCAGTTCTTC. As protein: CASSPFGVGYNEQFF.

This clonotype has a handful of counts. The CDR3 DNA reads TGTGCCAGTTCCCTAGCGGGAGTTAGGGAGCAGTTCTTC. It specifies CASSLAGVREQFF. The chain employs TRBV25-1 and TRBJ2-1, with 10 bases identical to TRBD2. The V segment lost 9 bases and the J segment 10 bases; nucleotides outside the gene matches: 9. The CDR3 sequence is 13 residues long. CDR1 and CDR2 (germline): MGHDK, SYGVNS.

This clonotype was found many times. A junction boundary mismatches the germline segment, possibly from a read error. The chain uses TRBV7-7 and TRBJ2-7, with D unresolved. The CDR3 contains 13 residues. Germline values: CDR1 SSHAT, CDR2 FNYEAQ (reference sequence). The CDR3: CASSLFVGYEQYF. The CDR3 coding sequence is TGTGCTAGCAGCTTATTTGTCGGCTACGAGCAGTACTTC. Full variable domain (remainder filled in from reference TRBV7-7 and TRBJ2-7): GAGVSQSPRYKVTKRGQDVTLRCDPISSHATLYWYQQALGQGPEFLTYFNYEAQPDKSGLPSDRFSAERPEGSISTLTIQRTEQRDSAMYRCASSLFVGYEQYFGPGTRLTVT.

The chain uses TRBV10-3 and TRBJ2-7, with TRBD1 matching 9 bases. The germline V gene encodes CDR1 ENHRY and CDR2 SYGVKD. This CDR3 has 13 residues. V was pared by 7 bases and J by 6 bases, with 7 bases of the junction left unmatched. CDR3 DNA: TGTGCCATCAATTCCGGGACAGGGAGCGAGCAGTACTTC. This encodes CAINSGTGSEQYF.

In its sample, this clonotype was seen many times. This sequence joins TRBV11-2 and TRBJ2-1, with 12 nucleotides matching TRBD2. This CDR3 is built from 14 residues. Unmatched junction bases numbered 1, after V lost 2 bases and J lost 8 bases. Germline assignment: CDR1 SGHAT and CDR2 FQNNGV. DNA for the CDR3: TGTGCCAGCAGCTTACTAGCGGGAGGGTATGAGCAGTTCTTC. It translates to CASSLLAGGYEQFF.

This clonotype was found many times. V gene TRBV11-2 combines with J gene TRBJ1-1; 9 positions agree with TRBD1. With V trimmed by 5 bases and J by 3 bases, 1 base remained unmatched. CDR1 is SGHAT and CDR2 is FQNNGV in the germline V gene. CDR3 length equals 13 residues. CDR3 coding DNA: TGTGCCAGCAGCGGACAGGGGTACACTGAAGCTTTCTTT. Translation: CASSGQGYTEAFF.

The sample holds a few counts of this clonotype. The gene calls are TRBV10-3 and TRBJ2-7; no definite D call. Deletions cut 5 bases from V and 4 bases from J, with 6 bases between. CDR1 and CDR2 (germline): ENHRY, SYGVKD. The CDR3 is 11 residues long. The CDR3 DNA reads as TGTGCCATCAGTCCTGGATACGAGCAGTACTTC. Translation gives CAISPGYEQYF.

This clonotype was picked up many times. The chain uses TRBV24-1 and TRBJ2-2, with D perhaps being TRBD1 or TRBD2 (5 bases each). Trimming left V 2 bases short and J 4 bases short, with 13 bases between. This CDR3 is 16 amino acids long. The germline V gene has CDR1 KGHDR and CDR2 SFDVKD. This chain's CDR3 is CATSDSGASGTGELFF. The CDR3 region has the DNA TGTGCCACCAGTGATTCCGGGGCCAGTGGCACCGGGGAGCTGTTTTTT.

At least ten counts were recorded for this clonotype. The V and J genes are TRBV19 and TRBJ2-7; D gene unclear. CDR1 and CDR2 from the germline V gene are LNHDA and SQIVND (reference sequence). With 1 base removed from V and 2 bases from J, the gap between germline ends came to 15 bases. The CDR3 runs 16 residues. CDR3: CASSIGITAGTYEQYF. The CDR3 DNA is TGTGCCAGTAGTATAGGGATTACGGCTGGAACCTACGAGCAGTACTTC.

This clonotype was seen many times. The rearrangement links TRBV3-1 to TRBJ2-7, with TRBD2 identical over 9 bases. Germline V lookup: CDR1 LGHDT, CDR2 YNNKEL (reference sequence). The CDR3 contains 14 residues. V trimming: 1 base; J trimming: 3 bases; junction bases outside the gene matches: 1. The CDR3 DNA follows: TGTGCCAGCAGCCAAGCGACTAGCGGCTACGAGCAGTACTTC. This encodes CASSQATSGYEQYF.

This clonotype was detected only a few times. J is TRBJ2-2 and V is TRBV25-1; 8 bases fit TRBD1. Germline values: CDR1 MGHDK, CDR2 SYGVNS. The CDR3 consists of 14 residues. Trimming took 9 bases from V and 1 from J; bases not matched to a gene: 4. In nucleotides, the CDR3 is TGTGCCAGTAGGGGACAGGAGAACACCGGGGAGCTGTTTTTT. This gives the protein CASRGQENTGELFF.

This clonotype was detected many times. This chain joins TRBV5-1 and TRBJ2-1; D unclear. Germline V CDR1 and CDR2: SGHRS, YFSETQ. This CDR3 is 16 amino acids long. Trimming left V 0 bases short and J 7 bases short, with 17 bases between. CDR3 sequence: CASSLAKGYAGNEQFF. The CDR3 DNA is TGCGCCAGCAGCTTGGCCAAAGGTTACGCCGGGAATGAGCAGTTCTTC. The whole variable domain, remainder taken from reference TRBV5-1 and TRBJ2-1, is KAGVTQTPRYLIKTRGQQVTLSCSPISGHRSVSWYQQTPGQGLQFLFEYFSETQRNKGNFPGRFSGRQFSNSRSEMNVSTLELGDSALYLCASSLAKGYAGNEQFFGPGTRLTVL.

This clonotype was seen repeatedly, ten times or more. V and J are TRBV5-6 and TRBJ2-1; 9 nucleotides agree with TRBD1. V was pared by 3 bases and J by 3 bases, with 7 bases of the junction left unmatched. The length of the CDR3 is 16 residues. Germline lookup yields CDR1 SGHDT and CDR2 YYEEEE. CDR3 sequence reads: CASSSRTGVFYNEQFF. The CDR3 bases are TGTGCCAGCAGCTCCAGGACAGGGGTCTTCTACAATGAGCAGTTCTTC.